This TCR beta chain was recovered during a study of CD4 T cells in relation to SARS-CoV-2 and coronaviruses. Study-level background: PBMCs were cultured with antigen for around nine days before TCR beta sequencing. Overall study results and limits: The cross-reactivity analysis covered only spike protein, not other viral proteins.

Note on this clone: Its target is unknown.

CD4+ T cells from unexposed donors were obtained before the COVID-19 pandemic (2011-2018). Isolation of CD4+ T cells took place after nine to ten days in culture. Unexposed-donor CD4+ T cells were probed with SARS-CoV-2 S/N and four cold-coronavirus spikes, cells permitting. Profiling relied on immunoSEQ multiplex PCR, and the TCRdb table lists in-frame clones only, not all of them. The sample lists around 25,000 clones; roughly 80% were seen once. The CDR3 runs 14 residues. Trimming left V 4 bases short and J 0 bases short, with 7 bases between. Germline V CDR1 and CDR2: MDHEN, SYDVKM. The gene calls are TRBV28 and TRBJ1-5; D gene ambiguous. Sequenced input: CD4+ T cells from PBMCs, cultured in vitro. The source is a human donor in good health. The CDR3 reads CASSSGNSNQPQHF. The DNA of the CDR3 is TGTGCCAGCAGTTCTGGGAATAGCAATCAGCCCCAGCATTTT.